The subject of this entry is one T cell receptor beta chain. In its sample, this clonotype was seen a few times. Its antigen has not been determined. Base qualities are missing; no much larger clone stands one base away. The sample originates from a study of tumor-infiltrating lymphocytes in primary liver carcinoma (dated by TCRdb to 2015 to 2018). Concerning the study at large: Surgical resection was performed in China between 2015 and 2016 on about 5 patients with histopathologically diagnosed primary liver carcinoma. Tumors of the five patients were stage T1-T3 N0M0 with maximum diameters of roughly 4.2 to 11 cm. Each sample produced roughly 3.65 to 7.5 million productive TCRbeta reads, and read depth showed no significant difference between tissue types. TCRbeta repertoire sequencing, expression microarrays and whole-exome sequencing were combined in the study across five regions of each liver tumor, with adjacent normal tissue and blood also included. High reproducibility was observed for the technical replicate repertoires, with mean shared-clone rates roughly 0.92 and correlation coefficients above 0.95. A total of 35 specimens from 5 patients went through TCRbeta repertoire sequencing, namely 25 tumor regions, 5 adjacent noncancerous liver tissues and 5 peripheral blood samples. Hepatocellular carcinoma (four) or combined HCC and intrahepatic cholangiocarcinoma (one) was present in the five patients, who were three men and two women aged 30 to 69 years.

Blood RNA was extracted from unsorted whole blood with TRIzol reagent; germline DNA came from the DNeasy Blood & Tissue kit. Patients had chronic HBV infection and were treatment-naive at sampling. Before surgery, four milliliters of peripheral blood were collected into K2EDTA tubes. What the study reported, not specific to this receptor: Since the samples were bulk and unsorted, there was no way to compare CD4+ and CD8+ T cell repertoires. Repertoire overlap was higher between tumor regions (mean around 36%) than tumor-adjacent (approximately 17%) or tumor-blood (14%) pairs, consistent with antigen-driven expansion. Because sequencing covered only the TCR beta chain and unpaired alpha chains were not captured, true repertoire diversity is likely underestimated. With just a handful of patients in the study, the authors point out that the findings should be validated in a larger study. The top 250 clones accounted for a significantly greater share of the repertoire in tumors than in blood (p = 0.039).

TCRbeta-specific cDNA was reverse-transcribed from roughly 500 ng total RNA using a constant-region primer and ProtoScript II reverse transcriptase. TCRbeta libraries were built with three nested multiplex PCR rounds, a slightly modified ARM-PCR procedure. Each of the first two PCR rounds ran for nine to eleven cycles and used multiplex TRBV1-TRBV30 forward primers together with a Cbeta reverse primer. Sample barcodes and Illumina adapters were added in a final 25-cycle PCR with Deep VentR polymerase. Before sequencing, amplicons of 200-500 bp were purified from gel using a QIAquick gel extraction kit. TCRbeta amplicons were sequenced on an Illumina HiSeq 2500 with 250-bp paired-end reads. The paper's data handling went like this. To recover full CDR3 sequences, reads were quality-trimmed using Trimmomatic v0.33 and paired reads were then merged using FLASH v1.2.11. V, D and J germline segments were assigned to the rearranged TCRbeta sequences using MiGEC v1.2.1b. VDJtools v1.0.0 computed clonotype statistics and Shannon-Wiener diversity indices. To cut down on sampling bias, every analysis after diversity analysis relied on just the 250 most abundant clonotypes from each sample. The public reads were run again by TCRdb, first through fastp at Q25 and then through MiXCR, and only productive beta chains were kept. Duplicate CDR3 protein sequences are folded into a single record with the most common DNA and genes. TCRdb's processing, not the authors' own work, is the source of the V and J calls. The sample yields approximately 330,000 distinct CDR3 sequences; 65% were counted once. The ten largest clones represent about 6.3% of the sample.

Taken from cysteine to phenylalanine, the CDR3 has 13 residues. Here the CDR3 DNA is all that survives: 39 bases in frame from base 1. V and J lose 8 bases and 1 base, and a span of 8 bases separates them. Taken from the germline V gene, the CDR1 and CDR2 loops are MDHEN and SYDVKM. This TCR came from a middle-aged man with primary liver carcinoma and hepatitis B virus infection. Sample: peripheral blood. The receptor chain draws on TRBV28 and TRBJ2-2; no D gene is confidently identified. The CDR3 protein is CASHGWNTGELFF. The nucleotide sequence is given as TGTGCCAGCCATGGCTGGAACACCGGGGAGCTGTTTTTT.